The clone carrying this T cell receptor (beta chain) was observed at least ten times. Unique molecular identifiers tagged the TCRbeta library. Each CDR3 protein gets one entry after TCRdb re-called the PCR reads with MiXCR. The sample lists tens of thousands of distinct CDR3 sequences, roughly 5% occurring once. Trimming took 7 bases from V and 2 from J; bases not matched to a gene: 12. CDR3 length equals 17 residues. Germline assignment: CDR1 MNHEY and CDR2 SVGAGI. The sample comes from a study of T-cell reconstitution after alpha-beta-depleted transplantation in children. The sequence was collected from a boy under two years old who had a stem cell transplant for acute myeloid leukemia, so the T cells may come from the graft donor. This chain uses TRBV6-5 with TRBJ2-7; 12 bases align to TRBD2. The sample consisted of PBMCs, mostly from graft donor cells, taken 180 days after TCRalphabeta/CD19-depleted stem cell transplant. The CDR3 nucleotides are TGTGCCAGCACCGAACAGGCTAGCGGGGGGGCCACCTACGAGCAGTACTTC. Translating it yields CASTEQASGGATYEQYF.